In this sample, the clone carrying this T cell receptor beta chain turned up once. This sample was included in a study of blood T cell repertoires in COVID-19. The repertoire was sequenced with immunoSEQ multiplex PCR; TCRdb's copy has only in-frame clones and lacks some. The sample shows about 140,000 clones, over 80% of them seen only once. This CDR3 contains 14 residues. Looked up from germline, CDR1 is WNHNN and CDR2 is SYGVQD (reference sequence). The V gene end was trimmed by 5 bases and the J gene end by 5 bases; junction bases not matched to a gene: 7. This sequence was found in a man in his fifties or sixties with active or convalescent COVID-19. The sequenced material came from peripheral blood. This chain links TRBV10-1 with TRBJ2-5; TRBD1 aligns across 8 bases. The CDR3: CASSRQGSRETQYF. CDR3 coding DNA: TGCGCCAGCAGTCGACAGGGGTCTAGGGAGACCCAGTACTTC.